This T cell receptor (beta chain) was captured in a study of T-cell memory formation after mild COVID-19. TCRdb reprocessed the 5' RACE reads via MiXCR and lists one record per CDR3 protein. The table has about 420,000 distinct CDR3 sequences, 20% to 25% seen once; the top ten hold roughly 13%. Germline V CDR1 and CDR2: MGHDK, SYGVNS. The CDR3 is made up of 14 amino acids. Trimming at V came to 4 bases and at J to 9 bases, leaving 4 bases not matched to a gene. Sample: PBMCs or a T cell subset sorted from them (not recorded which). The receptor was isolated from an adult woman who had mild COVID-19 (a few samples of this study predate the infection). Cell type and time point are not known. The genes are TRBV25-1 and TRBJ2-1; the match to TRBD2 covers 12 bases. The CDR3 loop is CASSVTSGSVEQFF. The CDR3 DNA reads TGTGCCAGCAGTGTGACTAGCGGGAGTGTTGAGCAGTTCTTC.